The present T cell receptor (beta chain) was sequenced within a study of breast tumors, draining lymph nodes, adjacent tissues. The CDR3 has 15 amino acids. The germline V and J ends were trimmed by 3 bases and 3 bases, with 15 bases remaining between them. The germline CDR1 and CDR2 sequences are MNHEY and SMNVEV (reference sequence). The lymph nodes were axillary draining lymph nodes from breast cancer patients. Many counts were recorded for this clonotype. TCRdb reprocessed the multiplex PCR reads via MiXCR and lists one record per CDR3 protein. Of some 200,000 distinct CDR3 sequences detected, approximately 31% appear once; the ten largest clones hold more than 4%.

The sample comprised axillary lymph node tissue. This TCR was recovered from a female donor with breast cancer. Some clones in this sample may be carry-over from other donors' samples. The chain recombines TRBV27 with TRBJ2-7; no reliable D call. The chain's CDR3 is CASSFLGNSNYEQYF. The CDR3 DNA reads as TGTGCCAGCAGTTTCCTTGGGAACAGTAACTACGAGCAGTACTTC.